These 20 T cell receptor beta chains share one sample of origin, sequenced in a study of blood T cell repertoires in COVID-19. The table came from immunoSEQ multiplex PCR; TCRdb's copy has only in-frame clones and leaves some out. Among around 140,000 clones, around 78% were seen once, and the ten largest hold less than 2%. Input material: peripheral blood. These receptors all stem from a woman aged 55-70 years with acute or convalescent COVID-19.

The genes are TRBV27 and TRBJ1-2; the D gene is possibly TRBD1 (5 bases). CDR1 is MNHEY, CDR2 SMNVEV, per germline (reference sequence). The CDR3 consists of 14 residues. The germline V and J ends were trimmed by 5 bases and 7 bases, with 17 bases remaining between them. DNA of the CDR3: TGTGCCAGCAGTCCCTTAGGGGATTTCTCTGGCTACACCTTC. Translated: CASSPLGDFSGYTF.

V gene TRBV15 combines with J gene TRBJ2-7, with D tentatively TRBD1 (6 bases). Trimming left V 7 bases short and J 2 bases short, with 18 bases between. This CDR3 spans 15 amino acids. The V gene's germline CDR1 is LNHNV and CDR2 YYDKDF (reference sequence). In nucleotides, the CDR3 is TGTGCCACCACCTCAAACCGGGACACAGCCTACGAGCAGTACTTC. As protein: CATTSNRDTAYEQYF.

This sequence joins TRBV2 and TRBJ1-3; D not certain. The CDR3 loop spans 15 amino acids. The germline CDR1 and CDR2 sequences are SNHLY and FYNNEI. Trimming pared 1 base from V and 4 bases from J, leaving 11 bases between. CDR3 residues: CASSEVVVYGNTIYF. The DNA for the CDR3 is TGTGCCAGCAGTGAAGTAGTAGTGTACGGAAACACCATATATTTT.

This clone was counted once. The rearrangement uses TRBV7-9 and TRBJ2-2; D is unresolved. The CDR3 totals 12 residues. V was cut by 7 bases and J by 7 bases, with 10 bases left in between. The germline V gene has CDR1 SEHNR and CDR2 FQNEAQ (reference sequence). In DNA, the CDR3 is TGTGCCAGCATCCAGGATGGCGGGGAGCTGTTTTTT. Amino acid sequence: CASIQDGGELFF.

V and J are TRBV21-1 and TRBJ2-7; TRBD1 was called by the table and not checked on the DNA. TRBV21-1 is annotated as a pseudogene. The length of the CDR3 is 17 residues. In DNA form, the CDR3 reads TGTGCCAGCAGCATGGACAGGCCCCATCGACCCTCCTACGAGCAGTACTTC. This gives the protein CASSMDRPHRPSYEQYF.

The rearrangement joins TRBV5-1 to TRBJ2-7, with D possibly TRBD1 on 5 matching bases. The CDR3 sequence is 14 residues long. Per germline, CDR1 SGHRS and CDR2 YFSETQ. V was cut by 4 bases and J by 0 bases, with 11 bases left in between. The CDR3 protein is CASSPQGNSYEQYF. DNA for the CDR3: TGCGCCAGCAGCCCGCAGGGAAACTCCTACGAGCAGTACTTC.

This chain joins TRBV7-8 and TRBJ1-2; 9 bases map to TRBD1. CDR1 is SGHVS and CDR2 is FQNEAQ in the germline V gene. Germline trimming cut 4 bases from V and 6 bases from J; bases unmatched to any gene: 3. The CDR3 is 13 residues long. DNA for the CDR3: TGTGCCAGCAGCTCCAGGACAGGGGATGGCTACACCTTC. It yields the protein CASSSRTGDGYTF.

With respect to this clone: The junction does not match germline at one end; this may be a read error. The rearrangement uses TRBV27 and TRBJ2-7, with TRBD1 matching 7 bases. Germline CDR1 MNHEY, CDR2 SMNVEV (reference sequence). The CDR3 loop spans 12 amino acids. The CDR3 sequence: CASSFTGAAPNF. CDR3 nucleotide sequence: TGTGCCAGCAGTTTTACAGGGGCCGCCCCAAACTTC.

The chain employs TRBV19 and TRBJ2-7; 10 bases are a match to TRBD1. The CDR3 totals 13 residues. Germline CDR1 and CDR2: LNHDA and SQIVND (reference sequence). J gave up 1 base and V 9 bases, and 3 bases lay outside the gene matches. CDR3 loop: CASRDRGSYEQYF. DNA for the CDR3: TGTGCCAGCCGGGACAGGGGTTCCTACGAGCAGTACTTC.

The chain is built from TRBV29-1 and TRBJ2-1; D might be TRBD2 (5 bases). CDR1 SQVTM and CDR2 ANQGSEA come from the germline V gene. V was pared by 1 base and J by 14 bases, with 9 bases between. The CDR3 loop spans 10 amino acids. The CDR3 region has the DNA TGCAGCGTTGAAGTCGGGAAGGAGTTCTTC. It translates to CSVEVGKEFF.

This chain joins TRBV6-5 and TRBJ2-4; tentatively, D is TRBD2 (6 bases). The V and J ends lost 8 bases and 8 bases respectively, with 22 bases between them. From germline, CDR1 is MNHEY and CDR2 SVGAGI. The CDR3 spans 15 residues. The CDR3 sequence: CASLGGSGGVDIQYF. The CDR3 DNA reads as TGTGCCAGCCTAGGTGGTAGCGGAGGGGTTGACATTCAGTACTTC.

The CDR3 here is CASSRTGLNYGYTF. The CDR3, as DNA: TGTGCCAGCAGTAGGACAGGGCTCAACTATGGCTACACCTTC. The rearrangement links TRBV2 to TRBJ1-2; 8 positions match TRBD1. The J segment lost 2 bases and the V segment lost 5 bases, leaving 4 bases of the junction unmatched. CDR1 SNHLY and CDR2 FYNNEI come from the germline V gene. This CDR3 region has 14 residues.

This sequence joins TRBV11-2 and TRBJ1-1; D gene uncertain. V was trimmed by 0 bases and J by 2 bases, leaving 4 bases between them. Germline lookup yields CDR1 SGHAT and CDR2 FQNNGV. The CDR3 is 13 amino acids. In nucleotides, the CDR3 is TGTGCCAGCAGCTTAGAAAGCAACACTGAAGCTTTCTTT. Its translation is CASSLESNTEAFF.

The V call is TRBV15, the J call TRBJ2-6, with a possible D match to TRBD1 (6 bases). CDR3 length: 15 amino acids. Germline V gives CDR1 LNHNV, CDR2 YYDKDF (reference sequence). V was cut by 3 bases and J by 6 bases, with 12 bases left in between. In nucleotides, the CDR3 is TGTGCCACCAGCAGCGGACAGTCACAGGCCAACGTCCTGACTTTC. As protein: CATSSGQSQANVLTF.

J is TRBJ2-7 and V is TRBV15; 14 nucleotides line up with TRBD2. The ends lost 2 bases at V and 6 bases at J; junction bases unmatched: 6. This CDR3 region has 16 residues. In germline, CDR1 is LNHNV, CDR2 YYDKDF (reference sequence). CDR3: CATSRPGTSGSGEQYF. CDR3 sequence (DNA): TGTGCCACCAGCAGACCCGGGACTAGCGGGAGTGGCGAGCAGTACTTC.

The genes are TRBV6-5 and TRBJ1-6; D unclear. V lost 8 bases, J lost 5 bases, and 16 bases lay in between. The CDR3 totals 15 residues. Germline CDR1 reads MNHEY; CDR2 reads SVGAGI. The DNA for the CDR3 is TGTGCCAGCGGTCAAAGAACACAGAATAATTCACCCCTCCACTTT. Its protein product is CASGQRTQNNSPLHF.

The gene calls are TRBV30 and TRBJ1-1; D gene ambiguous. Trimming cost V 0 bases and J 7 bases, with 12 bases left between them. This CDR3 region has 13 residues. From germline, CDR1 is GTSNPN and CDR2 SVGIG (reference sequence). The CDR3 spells CAWSVRSENEAFF. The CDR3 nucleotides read TGTGCCTGGAGTGTACGGTCGGAGAATGAAGCTTTCTTT.

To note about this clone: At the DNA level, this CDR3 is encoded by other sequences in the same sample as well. The CDR3 DNA sequence: TGTGCCAGCAGTTTCGAGGGGGCGTTCTACGAGCAGTACTTC. Translation: CASSFEGAFYEQYF. The chain employs TRBV28 and TRBJ2-7, with 7 positions matching TRBD1. The CDR3 covers 14 residues. Germline lookup yields CDR1 MDHEN and CDR2 SYDVKM. V lost 3 bases to trimming and J lost 3 bases; unmatched junction nucleotides: 5. Combining the CDR3 with reference TRBV28 and TRBJ2-7 gives the whole variable domain DVKVTQSSRYLVKRTGEKVFLECVQDMDHENMFWYRQDPGLGLRLIYFSYDVKMKEKGDIPEGYSVSREKKERFSLILESASTNQTSMYLCASSFEGAFYEQYFGPGTRLTVT.

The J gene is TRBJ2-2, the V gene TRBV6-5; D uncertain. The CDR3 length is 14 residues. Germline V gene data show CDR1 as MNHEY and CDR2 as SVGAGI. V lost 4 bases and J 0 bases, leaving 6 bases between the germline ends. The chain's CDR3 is CASSSVANTGELFF. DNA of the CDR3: TGTGCCAGCAGTTCGGTTGCGAACACCGGGGAGCTGTTTTTT.

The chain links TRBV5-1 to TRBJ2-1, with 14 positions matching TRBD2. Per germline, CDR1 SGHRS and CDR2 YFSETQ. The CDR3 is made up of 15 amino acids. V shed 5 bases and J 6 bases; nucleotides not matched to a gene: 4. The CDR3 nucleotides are TGCGCCAGCAGTAACGGACTAGCGGGAGGCAATGAGCAGTTCTTC. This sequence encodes CASSNGLAGGNEQFF.